A selection of T cell receptor beta chains follows, all from one sample in a study of shared clonotypes between healthy human individuals. The method was immunoSEQ multiplex PCR; TCRdb's version includes in-frame clones alone and lacks a portion of them. The sample has about 560,000 clones; around 78% are singletons. Sequencing was carried out using PBMCs. These receptors were collected from a woman between 40 and 50 years old in good health. Some clones in this sample may be carry-over from other donors' samples. The CDR3 runs from the conserved cysteine through the conserved F or W. Some rows mark clone size as missing; the rest say once, few, many or name a class of expanded clone.

TRBV7-2 | . | CASSPEGFLQQFF
TRBV27 | . | CASSAWAGGLQETQYF
TRBV20-1 | . | CSFWTNEKLFF
TRBV14 | . | CASSQLGQGPNTGELFF
TRBV2 | . | CASDSYNEKLFF
TRBV7-3 | . | CASSLNHAAGEQFF
TRBV10-3 | . | CAISSDLLGEQYF
TRBV2 | . | CASRMTGGDFVSGANVLTF
TRBV9 | . | CASSVGSEMNTEAFF
TRBV15 | . | CATSSFVNQPQHF
TRBV7-9 | few | CASSLVAEAFF
TRBV5-6 | . | CASSLGLASSSYNEQFF
TRBV5-1 | few | CASSLDGGLYEQYF
TRBV2 | . | CASSVPNGTSVFSYEQYF
TRBV28 | . | CASSSWTSGTYEQYF
TRBV7-8 | . | CASSLVQNNEKLFF
TRBV7-8 | . | CASSLGGRGLDQPQHF
TRBV10-2 | . | CASSRPGPAVEGYTF
TRBV7-2 | . | CASSDNPSGRLNEQFF
TRBV11-2 | few | CASSSGQLYGYTF
TRBV15 | . | CATSREVKAEKLFF
TRBV28 | once | CASSLNPGELFF
TRBV5-1 | . | CASSLDGGETYEQYF
TRBV2 | . | CASNKRGYSYEQYF
TRBV29-1 | . | CSVLTTTGNTEAFF
TRBV2 | . | CASSVGSGAARYF
TRBV2 | . | CASSGWRFGNTIYF
TRBV10-1 | . | CATSPRGSHYNEQFF
TRBV5-1 | . | CASSLWTGGDMGNEQFF
TRBV6-5 | . | CASSYSGATNEKLFF
TRBV7-9 | . | CASSRQGVSGNTIYF
TRBV7-8 | . | CASSLGHRSYEQYF
TRBV18 | . | CASSQDRQETQYF
TRBV10-1 | . | CATSIGAGAYNEQFF
TRBV19 | . | CASSIGRDREAQYF
TRBV2 | . | CASKGTGVETQYF
TRBV28 | . | CAAGQRYF
TRBV28 | . | CASSYPTRDSLMNTEAFF
TRBV2 | once | CASRLEGFGEQYF
TRBV7-8 | . | CASSLALTGTSDEQFF
TRBV6-1 | . | CASSERSKEDIQYF
TRBV7-6 | few | CASSPQGADYGYTF
TRBV10-1 | . | CASKRVPLNSPLHF
TRBV6-6 | . | CASKPGGGEQFF
TRBV30 | . | CAWRSTGRAYGYTF
TRBV14 | few | CASSQVGVSGNTIYF
TRBV27 | many | CASSARQRDTEPLLRDSLAEQYF
TRBV12-2 | few | CASRLEVRRLAKNIQYF
TRBV10-3 | many | CAISELGRNQPQHF
TRBV4-2 | . | CASSRDRYEQYF
TRBV28 | . | CASLMGGLSSYEQYF